These T cell receptor beta chains were read from a single sample in a study of human versus mouse CDR3 diversity and MHC coevolution. Data came from immunoSEQ multiplex PCR; TCRdb stores just in-frame clones and leaves some out. This table has roughly 86,000 clones, roughly 95% appearing once. Sequencing was performed on naive CD4+ T cells from blood. Receptors originate from a person between 25 and 69 years old in good health. The CDR3 runs from the conserved cysteine through the conserved F or W. Fields, in order: clone size, D gene, J gene, V gene, CDR3 DNA, CDR3 protein. The D gene is left open where the match is weak. Not every row has a clone size; where given, it reads once, few, many or a size class.

NA | NA | TRBJ2-1 | TRBV5-4 | TGTGCCAGCAGCACCCGAATCCGCGATGAGCAGTTCTTC | CASSTRIRDEQFF
NA | NA | TRBJ1-2 | TRBV21-1 | TGTGCCAGCAGGGGGACAGGCCTAAACTATGGCTACACCTTC | CASRGTGLNYGYTF
NA | NA | TRBJ2-5 | TRBV5-4 | TGTGCCAGCAGCTTGGAAGGGAGGCAAGAGACCCAGTACTTC | CASSLEGRQETQYF
NA | TRBD2 | TRBJ2-1 | TRBV10-1 | TGCGCCAGCAGGGTTCCGACTAGCGGGCCTGGCAATGAGCAGTTCTTC | CASRVPTSGPGNEQFF
NA | NA | TRBJ2-6 | TRBV7-2 | TGTGCCAGCAGCTTTACAGGGTCTGGGGCCAACGTCCTGACTTTC | CASSFTGSGANVLTF
NA | TRBD1 | TRBJ1-4 | TRBV7-9 | TGTGCCAGCAGCGAAGTAACAGGGGACGCAACTAATGAAAAACTGTTTTTT | CASSEVTGDATNEKLFF
few | TRBD1 | TRBJ1-4 | TRBV5-4 | TGTGCCAGCAGACCCGGGACAGCTGAAAAACTGTTTTTT | CASRPGTAEKLFF
NA | NA | TRBJ1-1 | TRBV28 | TGTGCCAGCAGTTTATTAGCCCCACCCGAAGCTTTCTTT | CASSLLAPPEAFF
NA | TRBD2 | TRBJ2-7 | TRBV18 | TGTGCCAGCTCACCGGGACTACAAACCTACGAGCAGTACTTC | CASSPGLQTYEQYF
NA | TRBD1 | TRBJ2-4 | TRBV9 | TGTGCCAGCAGCGTAGGAGGGGACAGGGGGTTAGCCAAAAACATTCAGTACTTC | CASSVGGDRGLAKNIQYF
once | TRBD1 | TRBJ1-1 | TRBV19 | TGTGCCACCAGAACCACAGGGGGCCGGACTGAAGCTTTCTTT | CATRTTGGRTEAFF
NA | TRBD1 | TRBJ1-5 | TRBV28 | TGTGCCAGCAGTTCCGGACAGGGCAGGAATCAGCCCCAGCATTTT | CASSSGQGRNQPQHF
NA | TRBD1 | TRBJ2-7 | TRBV7-6 | TGTGCCAGCAGCTTAGAGGCAGGGGGCTCCTACGAGCAGTACTTC | CASSLEAGGSYEQYF
once | TRBD1 | TRBJ2-7 | TRBV10-3 | TGTGCCATCAGGGACAGGGGGCAACCTGATGAGCAGTACTTC | CAIRDRGQPDEQYF
NA | NA | TRBJ1-2 | TRBV27 | TGTGCCAGCAGTTTAGAGTATGGAGGGGTTGATGGCTACACCTTC | CASSLEYGGVDGYTF
few | NA | TRBJ1-3 | TRBV6-1 | TGTGCCAGCAGGGAAGGACATTACTCTGGAAACACCATATATTTT | CASREGHYSGNTIYF
NA | TRBD1 | TRBJ1-3 | TRBV4-3 | TGCGCCAGCAGTACGGGGACAGCGAGAAACACCATATATTTT | CASSTGTARNTIYF
NA | TRBD1 | TRBJ2-7 | TRBV28 | TGTGCCAGCAGTCCCGGGACAGGATCAGTCAGGTACGAGCAGTACTTC | CASSPGTGSVRYEQYF
NA | TRBD1 | TRBJ1-1 | TRBV7-3 | TGTGCCAGCAGCCCCGGACAGGGCAGGACTGAAGCTTTCTTT | CASSPGQGRTEAFF
NA | TRBD1 | TRBJ2-5 | TRBV7-3 | TGTGCCAGCAGCTCTACAGGGGGCAGGGAGACCCAGTACTTC | CASSSTGGRETQYF
NA | NA | TRBJ2-5 | TRBV7-2 | TGTGCCAGCAGCTTTCAGGGCGAGGAGACCCAGTACTTC | CASSFQGEETQYF
few | NA | TRBJ1-3 | TRBV19 | TGTGCCACACGGAGAGTAGCCGGAAACACCATATATTTT | CATRRVAGNTIYF